This is a list of T cell receptor beta chains from one sample in a study of Graves' ophthalmopathy and Graves' hyperthyroidism. One entry per CDR3 protein results from TCRdb running MiXCR on the multiplex PCR reads. The sample carries 580,000 or so distinct CDR3 sequences, less than 40% recorded once. The sample comprised peripheral blood or thyroid tissue (not recorded which). These receptors all stem from an adult man with Graves' hyperthyroidism. Both conserved end residues are part of each CDR3. The order of the fields is clone size, D gene, V gene, J gene, CDR3 DNA, CDR3 protein. The D gene is left open where the match is weak. Clone size, where shown, is once, few, many, or a class for clones that have expanded.

abundance: few; d_gene: TRBD1; v_gene: TRBV7-2; j_gene: TRBJ1-2; CDR3nt: TGTGCCAGCAGCTTAACCGGGACAGGGGTTTATGGCTACACCTTC; CDR3aa: CASSLTGTGVYGYTF
abundance: .; d_gene: .; v_gene: TRBV27; j_gene: TRBJ2-2; CDR3nt: TGTGCCAGCAGTTATAGCGTAACTCTCAACACCGGGGAGCTGTTTTTT; CDR3aa: CASSYSVTLNTGELFF
abundance: few; d_gene: .; v_gene: TRBV20-1; j_gene: TRBJ1-1; CDR3nt: TGCAGTGCCAGCAGTTACACTCCAGGGCGTGATGAAGCTTTCTTT; CDR3aa: CSASSYTPGRDEAFF
abundance: many; d_gene: TRBD1; v_gene: TRBV20-1; j_gene: TRBJ2-6; CDR3nt: TGCAGTGCGGAACCGTTTCAACAGGGGGCACATCCCTCTGGGGCCAACGTCCTGACTTTC; CDR3aa: CSAEPFQQGAHPSGANVLTF
abundance: many; d_gene: .; v_gene: TRBV4-1; j_gene: TRBJ2-5; CDR3nt: TGCGCCAGCAGCCAAGGTCCTAGGATGGAGGAGACCCAGTACTTC; CDR3aa: CASSQGPRMEETQYF
abundance: many; d_gene: .; v_gene: TRBV7-2; j_gene: TRBJ2-7; CDR3nt: TGTGCCAGCAGCTTAGGAGCTAGCGAGCAGTACTTC; CDR3aa: CASSLGASEQYF
abundance: .; d_gene: .; v_gene: TRBV29-1; j_gene: TRBJ2-5; CDR3nt: TGCAGCCCCGGCGGGCGCGGAGAGACCCAGTACTTC; CDR3aa: CSPGGRGETQYF
abundance: many; d_gene: TRBD1; v_gene: TRBV2; j_gene: TRBJ1-1; CDR3nt: TGTGCCAGCAGTGCCCTACCGACAGGGCAGGGCACTGAAGCTTTCTTT; CDR3aa: CASSALPTGQGTEAFF
abundance: few; d_gene: .; v_gene: TRBV12-3/TRBV12-4; j_gene: TRBJ2-5; CDR3nt: TGTGCCAGCAGTCGCTTAATAAGCGGAGACCAAGAGACCCAGTACTTC; CDR3aa: CASSRLISGDQETQYF
abundance: many; d_gene: TRBD1; v_gene: TRBV19; j_gene: TRBJ1-2; CDR3nt: TGTGCCACCCAAATCCCGGGACAGGGGGCCGGTGGCTACACCTTC; CDR3aa: CATQIPGQGAGGYTF
abundance: many; d_gene: .; v_gene: TRBV20-1; j_gene: TRBJ2-5; CDR3nt: TGCAGTGCTAGAGACAGTTTACAAGAGACCCAGTACTTC; CDR3aa: CSARDSLQETQYF
abundance: many; d_gene: .; v_gene: TRBV4-1; j_gene: TRBJ2-5; CDR3nt: TGCGCCAGCAGCCAACTTCTTAATGGAGCGGGAGAGACCCAGTACTTC; CDR3aa: CASSQLLNGAGETQYF
abundance: few; d_gene: TRBD1; v_gene: TRBV9; j_gene: TRBJ2-2; CDR3nt: TGTGCCAGCAGCGTAGGGACAGGGCCCGGGGAGCTGTTTTTT; CDR3aa: CASSVGTGPGELFF
abundance: .; d_gene: TRBD2; v_gene: TRBV10-3; j_gene: TRBJ2-2; CDR3nt: TGTGCCACCAGCGGGGGTTTGGAATTGAACACCGGGGAGCTGTTTTTT; CDR3aa: CATSGGLELNTGELFF
abundance: .; d_gene: .; v_gene: TRBV7-3; j_gene: TRBJ1-4; CDR3nt: TGTGCTAGCAGCTTGGAAGTGTCCTTT; CDR3aa: CASSLEVSF
abundance: many; d_gene: .; v_gene: TRBV24-1; j_gene: TRBJ1-3; CDR3nt: TGTGCCACCAGTGACGGGTCCCCCTCTGGAAACACCATATATTTT; CDR3aa: CATSDGSPSGNTIYF
abundance: few; d_gene: TRBD2; v_gene: TRBV20-1; j_gene: TRBJ2-3; CDR3nt: TGCAGTGCCACGCTAGCGGCATCTAGCACAGATACGCAGTATTTT; CDR3aa: CSATLAASSTDTQYF
abundance: .; d_gene: TRBD1; v_gene: TRBV20-1; j_gene: TRBJ2-2; CDR3nt: TGCAGTGCTGAGGACAGGGGCACCGGGGAGCTGTTTTTT; CDR3aa: CSAEDRGTGELFF
abundance: .; d_gene: TRBD1; v_gene: TRBV4-2; j_gene: TRBJ2-3; CDR3nt: TGTGCCAGCAGCCCTCCCGGGACAGGGGATCCCCTATCTACAGATACGCAGTATTTT; CDR3aa: CASSPPGTGDPLSTDTQYF
abundance: .; d_gene: TRBD2; v_gene: TRBV13; j_gene: TRBJ2-7; CDR3nt: TGTGCCAGCAGCTCGGGACTAGCGAACGAGCAGTACTTC; CDR3aa: CASSSGLANEQYF
abundance: many; d_gene: .; v_gene: TRBV24-1; j_gene: TRBJ2-5; CDR3nt: TGTGCCACCCAGGGTAAAGAGACCCAGTACTTC; CDR3aa: CATQGKETQYF
abundance: few; d_gene: .; v_gene: TRBV12-3/TRBV12-4; j_gene: TRBJ2-6; CDR3nt: TGTGCCAGCAGAACGATAAGCGCTATCCACAGGACTGGGGCCAACGTCCTGACTTTC; CDR3aa: CASRTISAIHRTGANVLTF
abundance: once; d_gene: TRBD1; v_gene: TRBV2; j_gene: TRBJ2-5; CDR3nt: TGTGCCAGCAGGGGACAGAACAATCAGCCCCAGTACTTC; CDR3aa: CASRGQNNQPQYF
abundance: .; d_gene: TRBD1; v_gene: TRBV10-2; j_gene: TRBJ2-7; CDR3nt: TGCGCCAGCAGAGGATCAAGGGACAGGGGGGACTACGAGCAGTACTTC; CDR3aa: CASRGSRDRGDYEQYF
abundance: .; d_gene: .; v_gene: TRBV27; j_gene: TRBJ1-2; CDR3nt: TGTGCCAGCAGTTCTGGGAGCTATGGCTACACCTTC; CDR3aa: CASSSGSYGYTF
abundance: .; d_gene: TRBD1; v_gene: TRBV11-2; j_gene: TRBJ1-6; CDR3nt: TGTGCCAGCAGCGTTGCCCCGACAGGGGAAAATTCACCCCTCCACTTT; CDR3aa: CASSVAPTGENSPLHF
abundance: many; d_gene: .; v_gene: TRBV4-1; j_gene: TRBJ1-1; CDR3nt: TGCGCCAGCAGCCAAGATATTTACACTGAAGCTTTCTTT; CDR3aa: CASSQDIYTEAFF
abundance: .; d_gene: TRBD1; v_gene: TRBV6-1; j_gene: TRBJ1-5; CDR3nt: TGTGCCAGCAGTGAAGCAGGGTTGGGGACAGGGGGCCTTCAGCCCCAGCATTTT; CDR3aa: CASSEAGLGTGGLQPQHF
abundance: .; d_gene: .; v_gene: TRBV12-3/TRBV12-4; j_gene: TRBJ2-2; CDR3nt: TGTGCCAGCAGTTGGGGGATGTTTTTT; CDR3aa: CASSWGMFF
abundance: .; d_gene: .; v_gene: TRBV20-1; j_gene: TRBJ1-2; CDR3nt: TGCAGTTTAACAGGGTTCTATGGCTACACCTTC; CDR3aa: CSLTGFYGYTF
abundance: few; d_gene: TRBD1; v_gene: TRBV5-1; j_gene: TRBJ1-6; CDR3nt: TGCGCCAGCAGCGCGGACAGGGGGTTCGGGAATTCACCCCTCCACTTT; CDR3aa: CASSADRGFGNSPLHF
abundance: .; d_gene: .; v_gene: TRBV18; j_gene: TRBJ1-4; CDR3nt: TGTGCCAGCTCACGGACCCGCGAAAAACTGTTTTTT; CDR3aa: CASSRTREKLFF
abundance: .; d_gene: .; v_gene: TRBV28; j_gene: TRBJ1-4; CDR3nt: TGTGCCAGCAGTTGGACGCGGGCCGTTAATGAAAAACTGTTTTTT; CDR3aa: CASSWTRAVNEKLFF
abundance: .; d_gene: TRBD2; v_gene: TRBV29-1; j_gene: TRBJ2-2; CDR3nt: TGCAGCGGAGGGGAGGTGGGCACAGCGGGGGAGTTT; CDR3aa: CSGGEVGTAGEF
abundance: many; d_gene: .; v_gene: TRBV10-3; j_gene: TRBJ1-2; CDR3nt: TGTGCCATCAGTGAGTCGGCGGGGGGCAACTATGGCTACACCTTC; CDR3aa: CAISESAGGNYGYTF
abundance: once; d_gene: .; v_gene: TRBV30; j_gene: TRBJ2-7; CDR3nt: TGTGCCTGGAGTGTAACTGGGGGGCACGAGCAGTACTTC; CDR3aa: CAWSVTGGHEQYF
abundance: once; d_gene: TRBD1; v_gene: TRBV29-1; j_gene: TRBJ1-3; CDR3nt: TGCAGCGTTGGGGAGGGGGCTCTCTCTGGAAACACCATATATTTT; CDR3aa: CSVGEGALSGNTIYF
abundance: many; d_gene: TRBD1; v_gene: TRBV2; j_gene: TRBJ1-2; CDR3nt: TGTGCCAGCAGTGACCCTGGACAGGGACTCAAGAACTATGGCTACACCTTC; CDR3aa: CASSDPGQGLKNYGYTF
abundance: .; d_gene: TRBD1; v_gene: TRBV5-6; j_gene: TRBJ2-7; CDR3nt: TGTGCCAGCAGCAACCTCCAGGGGGCGCGGTACGAGCAGTACTTC; CDR3aa: CASSNLQGARYEQYF
abundance: .; d_gene: TRBD2; v_gene: TRBV7-9; j_gene: TRBJ2-1; CDR3nt: TGTGCCAGCAGCTTAGCTGGGTCTAGCGGGAGGACGTACAATGAGCAGTTCTTC; CDR3aa: CASSLAGSSGRTYNEQFF
abundance: many; d_gene: .; v_gene: TRBV12-5; j_gene: TRBJ1-5; CDR3nt: TGTGCTAGTGGTTTGTCCCACCCACAGCATTTT; CDR3aa: CASGLSHPQHF
abundance: .; d_gene: .; v_gene: TRBV9; j_gene: TRBJ2-5; CDR3nt: TGTGCCAGCAGCGTAGTTGGGGGAGAAGAGACCCAGTACTTC; CDR3aa: CASSVVGGEETQYF
abundance: many; d_gene: .; v_gene: TRBV4-2; j_gene: TRBJ1-1; CDR3nt: TGTGCCAGCAGCCAAGTGCGGGGCACTGAAGCTTTCTTT; CDR3aa: CASSQVRGTEAFF
abundance: many; d_gene: .; v_gene: TRBV6-5; j_gene: TRBJ1-4; CDR3nt: TGTGCCAGCAGTGAAGACGGGATGGTAACTAATGAAAAACTGTTTTTT; CDR3aa: CASSEDGMVTNEKLFF
abundance: .; d_gene: .; v_gene: TRBV2; j_gene: TRBJ1-5; CDR3nt: TGTGCCAGCAACCTCGAGCAGTATAGCAATCAGCCCCAGCATTTT; CDR3aa: CASNLEQYSNQPQHF
abundance: .; d_gene: .; v_gene: TRBV20-1; j_gene: TRBJ2-5; CDR3nt: TGCAGTGCTAGAGATCTAGGGCAGTGGGTGGGAGAGACCCAGTACTTC; CDR3aa: CSARDLGQWVGETQYF
abundance: many; d_gene: TRBD1; v_gene: TRBV29-1; j_gene: TRBJ1-1; CDR3nt: TGCAGCGTTGAAGCGGACAGGGGGCCTCTCAACACTGAAGCTTTCTTT; CDR3aa: CSVEADRGPLNTEAFF
abundance: many; d_gene: .; v_gene: TRBV19; j_gene: TRBJ1-1; CDR3nt: TGTGCCAGTAGGTTGACAGATGAAGCTTTCTTT; CDR3aa: CASRLTDEAFF
abundance: .; d_gene: TRBD1; v_gene: TRBV2; j_gene: TRBJ2-2; CDR3nt: TGTGCCAGCAGTTTATGGGGACAGGGGAACACCGGGGAGCTGTTTTTT; CDR3aa: CASSLWGQGNTGELFF